The 21 T cell receptor beta chains below all came from one sample that was sequenced in a study of blood T cell repertoires in COVID-19. This table comes from immunoSEQ multiplex PCR, and its TCRdb copy is limited to in-frame clones, with some not included. This table has 130,000 or so clones, around 82% appearing once. Source material: peripheral blood. The receptors here all came from a human donor in a cohort sampled during active COVID-19.

This chain links TRBV6-6 with TRBJ1-1; D is possibly TRBD1 (6 bases). V was clipped by 5 bases and J by 7 bases, with 17 bases between them. Germline CDR1 is MNHNY and CDR2 is SVGAGI (reference sequence). There are 14 residues in the CDR3. The CDR3 bases are TGTGCCAGCAGTGTGGGGGCAGGGATGTATGAAGCTTTCTTT. This gives the protein CASSVGAGMYEAFF.

The chain joins TRBV5-8 to TRBJ2-2; 8 nucleotides line up with TRBD2. The CDR3 length is 15 residues. The V and J ends lost 5 bases and 3 bases, in that order; junction bases with no gene match: 6. Germline CDR1 reads SGHTS; CDR2 reads YDEGEE. CDR3 sequence reads: CASRPPGLDTGELFF. DNA of the CDR3: TGTGCCAGCAGACCTCCGGGACTAGACACCGGGGAGCTGTTTTTT. Variable domain in full (rest from reference TRBV5-8 and TRBJ2-2): EAGVTQSPTHLIKTRGQQATLRCSPISGHTSVYWYQQALGLGLQFLLWYDEGEERNRGNFPPRFSGRQFPNYSSELNVNALELEDSALYLCASRPPGLDTGELFFGEGSRLTVL.

This sequence joins TRBV21-1 and TRBJ1-4. TRBV21-1 is a pseudogene locus. The CDR3 consists of 13 residues. The CDR3 DNA follows: TGTGCCAGCAGATGGGAGGGCCCTGGGAAACTGTTTTTT. Its protein is CASRWEGPGKLFF.

This sequence joins TRBV3-1 (or the pseudogene TRBV3-2) and TRBJ1-1; D is unclear. Germline CDR1 and CDR2: LGHDT and YNNKEL (reference sequence). The CDR3 extends over 14 amino acids. V was pared by 1 base and J by 4 bases, with 10 bases between. CDR3 sequence: CASSQVSVGTEAFF. CDR3 nucleotides: TGTGCCAGCAGCCAAGTAAGCGTCGGCACTGAAGCTTTCTTT.

The chain has TRBV4-3 and TRBJ2-7; TRBD1 aligns across 9 bases. V shed 4 bases and J 3 bases; nucleotides not matched to a gene: 4. The germline gives CDR1 LGHNA, CDR2 YSLEER. This CDR3 has 14 amino acids. CDR3 DNA: TGCGCCAGCAGCCCGGGACAGGGTATCTACGAGCAGTACTTC. As protein: CASSPGQGIYEQYF.

V usage is TRBV3-1 (or the pseudogene TRBV3-2) and J usage is TRBJ2-4; 15 bases match TRBD2. CDR3 length: 16 residues. Trimming removed 4 bases from V and 7 bases from J; junction bases left unmatched: 5. Germline V lookup: CDR1 LGHDT, CDR2 YNNKEL (reference sequence). The CDR3 protein is CASSRSGTSGGNIQYF. CDR3 nucleotides: TGTGCCAGCAGCCGATCCGGGACTAGCGGGGGGAACATTCAGTACTTC.

The chain is built from TRBV29-1 and TRBJ2-3, with a tentative D call TRBD1 (6 bases). Germline CDR1 SQVTM, CDR2 ANQGSEA. With 2 bases removed from V and 0 bases from J, the gap between germline ends came to 6 bases. CDR3 length: 13 residues. CDR3 sequence: CSVERGSTDTQYF. The DNA of the CDR3 is TGCAGCGTTGAAAGGGGGAGCACAGATACGCAGTATTTT.

This chain connects TRBV11-2 to TRBJ2-3, with a possible D match to TRBD1 (5 bases). CDR1 and CDR2 from the germline V gene are SGHAT and FQNNGV. The CDR3 contains 14 residues. V was trimmed by 2 bases and J by 2 bases, leaving 8 bases between them. CDR3 nucleotide sequence: TGTGCCAGCAGCTTAATGACAGACACAGATACGCAGTATTTT. Its protein product is CASSLMTDTDTQYF.

This clone was seen a single time. The chain combines TRBV2 with TRBJ2-5; possibly TRBD1 for D (5 bases). The CDR3 contains 16 residues. Germline CDR1 SNHLY, CDR2 FYNNEI. V was cut by 5 bases and J by 4 bases, with 20 bases left in between. The chain's CDR3 is CASSSHGPQRGETQYF. The CDR3 DNA follows: TGTGCCAGCAGTAGTCATGGCCCCCAAAGGGGAGAGACCCAGTACTTC.

The rearrangement joins TRBV3-1 (or the pseudogene TRBV3-2) to TRBJ2-5; 10 bases align to TRBD2. Per germline, CDR1 LGHDT and CDR2 YNNKEL (reference sequence). The trim removed 4 bases at V and 4 bases at J, leaving 6 bases unmatched. The CDR3 loop spans 15 amino acids. In nucleotides, the CDR3 is TGTGCCAGCAGCCTCTCACTAGCGGGGAGAGAGACCCAGTACTTC. Protein sequence: CASSLSLAGRETQYF.

The chain has TRBV29-1 and TRBJ2-7, with a tentative D call TRBD2 (5 bases). The germline V gene has CDR1 SQVTM and CDR2 ANQGSEA. The V end was cut by 3 bases, the J end by 3 bases, with 12 bases between. The CDR3 is 13 residues long. The CDR3 region is CSVELGDYYEQYF. The CDR3 DNA sequence: TGCAGCGTTGAGTTGGGTGACTACTACGAGCAGTACTTC.

The table lists this clone with a few counts. V gene TRBV7-2 combines with J gene TRBJ1-6, with a weak D call TRBD1 (6 bases). V lost 1 base and J 8 bases, leaving 9 bases between the germline ends. The CDR3 is made up of 14 amino acids. Germline V gene data show CDR1 as SGHTA and CDR2 as FQGNSA. This CDR3 is CASSLVGAYSPLHF. CDR3 sequence (DNA): TGTGCCAGCAGCTTAGTGGGGGCTTATTCACCCCTCCACTTT.

As to this clone: Different DNA sequences within this sample yield the same CDR3. The chain is built from TRBV3-1 (or the pseudogene TRBV3-2) and TRBJ2-5; D is possibly TRBD2 (6 bases). Deletions cut 2 bases from V and 3 bases from J, with 7 bases between. CDR1 and CDR2 (germline): LGHDT, YNNKEL (reference sequence). This CDR3 comprises 13 residues. CDR3: CASSQSGEETQYF. The CDR3 DNA is TGTGCCAGCAGCCAATCGGGGGAAGAGACCCAGTACTTC.

The chain employs TRBV11-2 and TRBJ1-1; perhaps TRBD1 as D (5 bases). This CDR3 contains 15 residues. Germline CDR1 is SGHAT and CDR2 is FQNNGV. V lost 3 bases and J 1 base, leaving 12 bases between the germline ends. CDR3: CASSFYQGPNTEAFF. Written as DNA, the CDR3 is TGTGCCAGCAGCTTTTATCAGGGCCCGAACACTGAAGCTTTCTTT.

The chain links TRBV2 to TRBJ2-2; TRBD1 might be the D (6 bases). V gave up 7 bases and J gave up 7 bases, with 19 bases separating them. CDR3 length equals 15 residues. Germline CDR1 reads SNHLY; CDR2 reads FYNNEI. CDR3 protein: CASILTEGTSGELFF. CDR3 coding DNA: TGTGCCAGCATCCTAACTGAGGGGACAAGCGGGGAGCTGTTTTTT.

The chain has TRBV11-2 and TRBJ1-2; no reliable D call. This CDR3 is built from 14 residues. Germline V CDR1 and CDR2: SGHAT, FQNNGV. Trimming took off 1 base at V and 4 bases at J, with 10 bases between the two ends. The CDR3 protein is CASSLGSGSYGYTF. Here the CDR3 DNA reads TGTGCCAGCAGCTTAGGGTCGGGAAGCTATGGCTACACCTTC.

The chain joins TRBV7-2 to TRBJ2-5; the match to TRBD2 covers 8 bases. The V gene's germline CDR1 is SGHTA and CDR2 FQGNSA. Trimming took 4 bases from V and 5 from J; bases not matched to a gene: 6. This CDR3 has 14 residues. CDR3 protein: CASSSGGPSETQYF. The CDR3 nucleotides are TGTGCCAGCAGCTCGGGGGGGCCTAGTGAGACCCAGTACTTC.

This clone was observed a single time. The chain is built from TRBV7-8 and TRBJ2-5; 13 bases are a match to TRBD2. Trimming at V came to 6 bases and at J to 4 bases, leaving 5 bases not matched to a gene. The CDR3 extends over 15 amino acids. Germline CDR1 is SGHVS and CDR2 is FQNEAQ. The CDR3 loop reads CASRSLAGGGETQYF. CDR3 in DNA: TGTGCCAGCAGATCACTAGCGGGGGGGGGAGAGACCCAGTACTTC.

V and J are TRBV5-1 and TRBJ1-4; the match to TRBD1 covers 8 bases. CDR1 and CDR2 from the germline V gene are SGHRS and YFSETQ. With V trimmed by 0 bases and J by 5 bases, 0 bases remained unmatched. The CDR3 runs to 14 residues. The CDR3 spells CASSLGTGNEKLFF. In DNA form, the CDR3 reads TGCGCCAGCAGCTTGGGGACAGGGAATGAAAAACTGTTTTTT.

This clone showed up just once. V is TRBV10-2 and J is TRBJ1-4; TRBD1 aligns across 7 bases. The CDR3 runs 16 residues. V shed 1 base and J 0 bases; nucleotides not matched to a gene: 2. In germline, CDR1 is WSHSY, CDR2 SAAADI. DNA for the CDR3: TGCGCCAGCAGTGAGTGGGGGACAGCAACTAATGAAAAACTGTTTTTT. Protein: CASSEWGTATNEKLFF.

This clone was detected ten times or more. The V gene is TRBV3-1 (or the pseudogene TRBV3-2), the J gene TRBJ1-6; tentatively, D is TRBD1 (5 bases). V lost 6 bases and J 10 bases, leaving 19 bases between the germline ends. The CDR3 contains 15 residues. CDR1 and CDR2 (germline): LGHDT, YNNKEL (reference sequence). The CDR3 spells CASRHSDRGESPLHF. The CDR3 DNA reads as TGTGCCAGCAGGCACTCCGACCGGGGGGAATCACCCCTCCACTTT.